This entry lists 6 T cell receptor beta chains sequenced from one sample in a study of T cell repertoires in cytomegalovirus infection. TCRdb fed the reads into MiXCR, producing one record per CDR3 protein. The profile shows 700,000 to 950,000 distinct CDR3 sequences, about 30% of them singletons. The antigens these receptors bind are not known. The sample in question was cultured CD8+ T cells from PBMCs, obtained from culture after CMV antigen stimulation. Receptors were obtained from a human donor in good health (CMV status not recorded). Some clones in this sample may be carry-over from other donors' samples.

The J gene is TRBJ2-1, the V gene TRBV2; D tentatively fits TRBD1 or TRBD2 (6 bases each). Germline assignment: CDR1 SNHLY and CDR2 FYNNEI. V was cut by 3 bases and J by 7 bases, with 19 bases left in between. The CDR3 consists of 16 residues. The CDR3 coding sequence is TGTGCCAGCAGTGAGGTCGAGGGGGGCTGGTTGAATGAGCAGTTCTTC. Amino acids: CASSEVEGGWLNEQFF.

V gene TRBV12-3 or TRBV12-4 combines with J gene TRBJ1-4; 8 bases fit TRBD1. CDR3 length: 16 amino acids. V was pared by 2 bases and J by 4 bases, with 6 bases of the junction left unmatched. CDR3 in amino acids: CASSLRQGAHNEKLFF. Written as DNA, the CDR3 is TGTGCCAGCAGTTTAAGGCAGGGGGCTCATAATGAAAAACTGTTTTTT.

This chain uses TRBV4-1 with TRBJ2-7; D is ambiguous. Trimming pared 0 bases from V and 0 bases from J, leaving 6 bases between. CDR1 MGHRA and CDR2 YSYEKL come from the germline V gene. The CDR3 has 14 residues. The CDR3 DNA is TGCGCCAGCAGCCAAGAGGTAGACTCCTACGAGCAGTACTTC. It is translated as CASSQEVDSYEQYF.

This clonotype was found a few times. Here the CDR3 DNA reads TGCAGCGTGACGGAACCCTCTGGGGCCAACGTCCTGACTTTC. It codes for CSVTEPSGANVLTF. The chain combines TRBV29-1 with TRBJ2-6, with no clear D. Trimming stripped 6 bases from V and 0 bases from J, with 9 bases between. The germline CDR1 and CDR2 sequences are SQVTM and ANQGSEA. The CDR3 contains 14 residues. The whole variable domain, filled in from reference TRBV29-1 and TRBJ2-6, reads SAVISQKPSRDICQRGTSLTIQCQVDSQVTMMFWYRQQPGQSLTLIATANQGSEATYESGFVIDKFPISRPNLTFSTLTVSNMSPEDSSIYLCSVTEPSGANVLTFGAGSRLTVL.

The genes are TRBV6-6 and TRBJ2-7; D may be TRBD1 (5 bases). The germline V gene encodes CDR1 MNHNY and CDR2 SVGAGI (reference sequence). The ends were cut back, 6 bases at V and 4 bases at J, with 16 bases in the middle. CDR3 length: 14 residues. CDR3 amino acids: CASSRVKDPYEQYF. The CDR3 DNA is TGTGCCAGCAGCAGGGTAAAGGACCCGTACGAGCAGTACTTC.

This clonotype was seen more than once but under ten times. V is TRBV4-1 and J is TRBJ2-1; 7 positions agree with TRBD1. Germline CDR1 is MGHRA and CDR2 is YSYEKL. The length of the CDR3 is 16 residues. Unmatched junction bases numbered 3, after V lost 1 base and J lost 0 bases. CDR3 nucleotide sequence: TGCGCCAGCAGCCAAGCGGGACAGCTCTCCTACAATGAGCAGTTCTTC. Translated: CASSQAGQLSYNEQFF.